This T cell receptor (beta chain) was recorded in a study of blood T cell repertoires in COVID-19 (dated by TCRdb to about 2020). Notes on the research overall: Collaborator samples came from the United States, Italy and Spain and covered acute and convalescent phases of COVID-19. The prospective study material was composed of cDNA or gDNA derived from T cells, B-cell-depleted T cells, or PBMCs. The dataset comprised deeply sampled blood TCRbeta repertoires from subjects exposed to, actively infected with, or recovered from COVID-19. The repertoires were released in a freely available public database meant as a resource for research on the immune response to SARS-CoV-2. The samples were drawn from the first 160 participants of the ongoing ImmuneRACE study and from 1,200 or so subjects provided by 6 global collaborators. Nearly every sample came with metadata listing a de-identified subject ID, COVID-19 status, age in years and sex. Where available, HLA class I and class II types were obtained from metadata supplied by the sample provider rather than from assay-based typing.

Collaborating institutions collected whole blood in K2EDTA tubes following their own protocols. For TCRbeta analysis, collaborators shipped samples as frozen whole blood, isolated PBMCs, or DNA extracted from either of those sample types. Taken from the germline V gene, the CDR1 and CDR2 loops are ENHRY and SYGVKD. Germline trimming amounts to 2 bases on V and 5 bases on J, with 4 as the count of junction bases outside the gene matches. Reading from cysteine to phenylalanine, the CDR3 counts 14 amino acids. Left in the record is the CDR3 DNA by itself, 42 bases read in frame from the first base. Summary of the overall study and its limitations: Clinical and demographic metadata were provided uncurated, with the amount varying by source and participant.

Of note for this clone: The specificity of this receptor is unknown. Base qualities are not provided; no much larger clone lies one nucleotide away.

TCRbeta CDR3 regions were amplified from genomic DNA using the immunoSEQ Assay, a bias-controlled multiplex PCR. In the paper's pipeline: Within the assay, amplification of reference gene primers was used to estimate how many nucleated cells each sample contained. To quantify the absolute abundance of each unique TCRbeta CDR3 rearrangement, sequence reads were collapsed and filtered. For each sample, productive Simpson clonality was calculated as the square root of Simpson's diversity index across productive rearrangements. TCRdb took this table from immuneACCESS and kept in-frame rearrangements with V and J called. Such tables lack part of the clones; where checked against another copy, unresolved V genes explain under half of the gap, and the rest is unexplained. From that table come the V and J calls and clone size; the DNA was used to work out D and trimming. The sample includes about 73,000 clones, with approximately 88% observed a single time. The top ten constitute 2.5% to 3% of the sample.

The origin of this receptor is an elderly man with active or convalescent COVID-19. Specimen: peripheral blood. Recombination connected TRBV10-3 to TRBJ2-7, with 9 bases aligning to TRBD1. DNA sequence: TGTGCCATCAGTGAGCGCACAGGGGGCGACGAGCAGTACTTC. Protein translation: CAISERTGGDEQYF.